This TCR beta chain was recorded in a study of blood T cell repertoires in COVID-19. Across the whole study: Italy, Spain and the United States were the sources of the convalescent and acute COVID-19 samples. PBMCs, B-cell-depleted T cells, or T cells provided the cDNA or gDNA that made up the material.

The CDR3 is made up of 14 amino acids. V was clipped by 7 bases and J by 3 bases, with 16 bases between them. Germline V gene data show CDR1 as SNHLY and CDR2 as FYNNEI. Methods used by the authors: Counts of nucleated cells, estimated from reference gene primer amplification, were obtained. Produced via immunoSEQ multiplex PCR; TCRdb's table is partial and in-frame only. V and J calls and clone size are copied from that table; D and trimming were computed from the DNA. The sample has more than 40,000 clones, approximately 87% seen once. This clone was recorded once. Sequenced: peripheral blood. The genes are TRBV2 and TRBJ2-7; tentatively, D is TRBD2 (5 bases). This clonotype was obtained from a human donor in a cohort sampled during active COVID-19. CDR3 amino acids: CASNGPEGFYEQYF. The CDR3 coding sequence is TGTGCCAGCAATGGGCCCGAGGGCTTCTACGAGCAGTACTTC. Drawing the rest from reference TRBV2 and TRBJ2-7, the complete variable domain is EPEVTQTPSHQVTQMGQEVILRCVPISNHLYFYWYRQILGQKVEFLVSFYNNEISEKSEIFDDQFSVERPDGSNFTLKIRSTKLEDSAMYFCASNGPEGFYEQYFGPGTRLTVT.